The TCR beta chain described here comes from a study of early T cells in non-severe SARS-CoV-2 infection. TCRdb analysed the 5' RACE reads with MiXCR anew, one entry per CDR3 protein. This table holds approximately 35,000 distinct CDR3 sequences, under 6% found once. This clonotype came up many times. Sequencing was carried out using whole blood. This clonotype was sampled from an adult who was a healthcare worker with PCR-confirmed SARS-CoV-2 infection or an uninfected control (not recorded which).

CDR3 nucleotide sequence: TGTGCCAGCAGCTTAGAGGGGGGAACCCATTCACCCCTCCACTTT. Encoded protein: CASSLEGGTHSPLHF. The chain employs TRBV11-2 and TRBJ1-6; D perhaps matches TRBD1 (5 bases). CDR1 and CDR2 (germline): SGHAT, FQNNGV. The CDR3 totals 15 residues. The V end was cut by 0 bases, the J end by 8 bases, with 11 bases between.